The source of this T cell receptor beta chain is a study of neoadjuvant anti-PD-1 for oral cavity cancer. Across the whole study: Around day 43, patients without progression received a fourth nivolumab dose before surgery.

This table comes from immunoSEQ multiplex PCR, and its TCRdb copy is limited to in-frame clones, with some not included. The sample includes thousands of clones, approximately 82% of them seen just once. Per germline, CDR1 LNHNV and CDR2 YYDKDF (reference sequence). The CDR3 has 13 amino acids. The V end lost 0 bases, the J end lost 7 bases, and 6 bases lay between the germline ends. This sample comprised PBMCs, obtained before nivolumab (anti-PD-1) treatment. This TCR derives from a person aged 35-79 years with oral cavity squamous cell carcinoma. The J gene is TRBJ1-4, the V gene TRBV15; a weak D match, TRBD1 (6 bases). The CDR3 sequence is CATSRDRGEKLFF. Written as DNA, the CDR3 is TGTGCCACCAGCAGAGACAGGGGTGAAAAACTGTTTTTT. Using reference TRBV15 and TRBJ1-4 for the parts outside the CDR3, the full variable domain is DAMVIQNPRYQVTQFGKPVTLSCSQTLNHNVMYWYQQKSSQAPKLLFHYYDKDFNNEADTPDNFQSRRPNTSFCFLDIRSPGLGDTAMYLCATSRDRGEKLFFGSGTQLSVL.